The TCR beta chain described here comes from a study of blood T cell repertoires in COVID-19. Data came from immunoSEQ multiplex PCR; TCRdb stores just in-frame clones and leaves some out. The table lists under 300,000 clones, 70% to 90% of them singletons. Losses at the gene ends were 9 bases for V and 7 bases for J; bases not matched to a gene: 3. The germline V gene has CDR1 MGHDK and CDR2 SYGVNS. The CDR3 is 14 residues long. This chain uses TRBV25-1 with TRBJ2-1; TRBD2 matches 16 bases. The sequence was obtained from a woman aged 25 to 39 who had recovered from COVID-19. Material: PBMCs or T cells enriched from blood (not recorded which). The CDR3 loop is CASGTSGRGNEQFF. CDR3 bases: TGTGCCAGTGGGACTAGCGGGAGGGGGAATGAGCAGTTCTTC. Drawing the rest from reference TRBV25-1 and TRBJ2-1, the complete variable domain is EADIYQTPRYLVIGTGKKITLECSQTMGHDKMYWYQQDPGMELHLIHYSYGVNSTEKGDLSSESTVSRIRTEHFPLTLESARPSHTSQYLCASGTSGRGNEQFFGPGTRLTVL.